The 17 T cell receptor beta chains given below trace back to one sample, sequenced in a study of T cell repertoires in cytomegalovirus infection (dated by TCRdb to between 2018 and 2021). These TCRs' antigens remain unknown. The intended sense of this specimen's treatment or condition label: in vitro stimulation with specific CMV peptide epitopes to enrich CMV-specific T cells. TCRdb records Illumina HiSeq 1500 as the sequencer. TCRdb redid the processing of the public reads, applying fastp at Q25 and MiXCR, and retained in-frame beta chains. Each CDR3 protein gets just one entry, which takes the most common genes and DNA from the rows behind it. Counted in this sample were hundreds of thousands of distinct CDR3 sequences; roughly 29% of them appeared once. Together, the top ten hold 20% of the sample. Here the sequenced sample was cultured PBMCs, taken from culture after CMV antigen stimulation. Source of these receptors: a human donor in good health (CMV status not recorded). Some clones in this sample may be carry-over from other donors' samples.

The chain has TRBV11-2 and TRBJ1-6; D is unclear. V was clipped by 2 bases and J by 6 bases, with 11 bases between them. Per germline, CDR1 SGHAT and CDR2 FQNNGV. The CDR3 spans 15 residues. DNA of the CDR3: TGTGCCAGCAGCTTACTTGAGTTATCTAATTCACCCCTCCACTTT. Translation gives CASSLLELSNSPLHF. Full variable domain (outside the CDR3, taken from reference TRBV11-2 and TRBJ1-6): EAGVAQSPRYKIIEKRQSVAFWCNPISGHATLYWYQQILGQGPKLLIQFQNNGVVDDSQLPKDRFSAERLKGVDSTLKIQPAKLEDSAVYLCASSLLELSNSPLHFGNGTRLTVT.

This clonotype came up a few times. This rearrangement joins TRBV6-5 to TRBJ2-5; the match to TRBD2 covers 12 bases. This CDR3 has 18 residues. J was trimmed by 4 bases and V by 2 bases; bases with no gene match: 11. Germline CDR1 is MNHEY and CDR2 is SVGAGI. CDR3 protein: CASSYRASGGAGIETQYF. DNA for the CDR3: TGTGCCAGCAGTTACCGGGCTAGCGGGGGGGCCGGGATAGAGACCCAGTACTTC.

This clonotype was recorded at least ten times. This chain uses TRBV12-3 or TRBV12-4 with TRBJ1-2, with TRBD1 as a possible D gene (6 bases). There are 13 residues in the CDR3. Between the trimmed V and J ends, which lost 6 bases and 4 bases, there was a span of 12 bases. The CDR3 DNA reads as TGTGCCAGCAGCTTTCAAGGGGGCTATGGCTACACCTTC. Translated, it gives CASSFQGGYGYTF.

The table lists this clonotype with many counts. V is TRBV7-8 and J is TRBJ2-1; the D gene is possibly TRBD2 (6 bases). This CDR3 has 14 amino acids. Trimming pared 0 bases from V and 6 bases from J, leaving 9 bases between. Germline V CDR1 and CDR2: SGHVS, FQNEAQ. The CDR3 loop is CASSLAGGFNEQFF. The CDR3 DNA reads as TGTGCCAGCAGCTTAGCCGGAGGGTTCAATGAGCAGTTCTTC.

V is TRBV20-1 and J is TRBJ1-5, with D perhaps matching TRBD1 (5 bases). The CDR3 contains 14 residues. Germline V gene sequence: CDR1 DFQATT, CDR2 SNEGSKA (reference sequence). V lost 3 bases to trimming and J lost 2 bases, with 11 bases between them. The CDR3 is CSARGGGGNQPQHF. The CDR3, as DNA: TGCAGTGCTAGGGGGGGGGGAGGCAATCAGCCCCAGCATTTT.

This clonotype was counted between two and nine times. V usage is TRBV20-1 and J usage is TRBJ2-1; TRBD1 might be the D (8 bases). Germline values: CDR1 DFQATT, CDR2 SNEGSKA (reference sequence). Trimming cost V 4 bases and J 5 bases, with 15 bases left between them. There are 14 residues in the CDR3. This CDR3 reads CSANRGGLNNEQFF. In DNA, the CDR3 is TGCAGTGCTAACAGGGGGGGACTGAACAATGAGCAGTTCTTC.

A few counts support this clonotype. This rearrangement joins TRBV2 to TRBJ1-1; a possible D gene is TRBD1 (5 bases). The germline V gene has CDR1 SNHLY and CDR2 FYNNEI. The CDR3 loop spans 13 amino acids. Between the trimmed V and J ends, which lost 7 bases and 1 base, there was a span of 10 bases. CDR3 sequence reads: CASKVDKNTEAFF. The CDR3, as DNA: TGTGCCAGCAAGGTGGACAAGAACACTGAAGCTTTCTTT.

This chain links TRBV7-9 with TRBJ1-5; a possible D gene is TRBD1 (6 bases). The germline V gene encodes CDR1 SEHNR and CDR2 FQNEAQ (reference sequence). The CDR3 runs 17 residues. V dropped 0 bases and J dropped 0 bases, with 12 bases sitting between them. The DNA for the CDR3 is TGTGCCAGCAGCTTAGCAGGGGGAGAGTATAGCAATCAGCCCCAGCATTTT. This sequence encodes CASSLAGGEYSNQPQHF. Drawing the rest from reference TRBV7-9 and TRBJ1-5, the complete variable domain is DTGVSQNPRHKITKRGQNVTFRCDPISEHNRLYWYRQTLGQGPEFLTYFQNEAQLEKSRLLSDRFSAERPKGSFSTLEIQRTEQGDSAMYLCASSLAGGEYSNQPQHFGDGTRLSIL.

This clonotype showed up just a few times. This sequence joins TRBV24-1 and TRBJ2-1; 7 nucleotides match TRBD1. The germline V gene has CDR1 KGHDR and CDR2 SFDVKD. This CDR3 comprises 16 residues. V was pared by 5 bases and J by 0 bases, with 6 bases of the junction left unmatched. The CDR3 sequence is CATSGKRDSSYNEQFF. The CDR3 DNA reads TGTGCCACCAGTGGCAAAAGGGACAGCTCCTACAATGAGCAGTTCTTC.

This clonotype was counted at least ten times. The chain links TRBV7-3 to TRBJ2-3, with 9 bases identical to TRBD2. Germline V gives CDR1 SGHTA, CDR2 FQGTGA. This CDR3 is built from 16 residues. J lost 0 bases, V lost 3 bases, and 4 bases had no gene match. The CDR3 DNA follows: TGTGCCAGCAGCTTCGGTAGCGGGAGTAGCACAGATACGCAGTATTTT. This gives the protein CASSFGSGSSTDTQYF.

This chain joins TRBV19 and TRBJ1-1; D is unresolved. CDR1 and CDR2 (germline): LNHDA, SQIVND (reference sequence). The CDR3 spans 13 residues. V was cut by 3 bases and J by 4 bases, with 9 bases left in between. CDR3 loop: CASSIVSGTEAFF. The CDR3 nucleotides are TGTGCCAGTAGTATTGTGAGCGGCACTGAAGCTTTCTTT.

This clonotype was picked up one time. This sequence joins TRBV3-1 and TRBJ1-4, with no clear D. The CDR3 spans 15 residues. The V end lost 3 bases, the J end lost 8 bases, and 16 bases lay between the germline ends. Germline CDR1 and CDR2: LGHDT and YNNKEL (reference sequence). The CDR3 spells CASSHRKPPREKLFF. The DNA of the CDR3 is TGTGCCAGCAGCCACCGAAAACCCCCAAGGGAAAAACTGTTTTTT.

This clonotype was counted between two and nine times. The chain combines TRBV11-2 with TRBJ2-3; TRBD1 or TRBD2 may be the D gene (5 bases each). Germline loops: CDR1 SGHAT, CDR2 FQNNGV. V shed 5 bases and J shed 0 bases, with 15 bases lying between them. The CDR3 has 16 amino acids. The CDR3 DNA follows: TGTGCCAGCAGCCCGCCGGGACCGGCTAGCACAGATACGCAGTATTTT. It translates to CASSPPGPASTDTQYF.

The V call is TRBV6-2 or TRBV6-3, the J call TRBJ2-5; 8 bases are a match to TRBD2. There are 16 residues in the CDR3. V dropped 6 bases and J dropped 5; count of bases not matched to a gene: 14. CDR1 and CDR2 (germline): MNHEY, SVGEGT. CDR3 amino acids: CASRRTASGHRETQYF. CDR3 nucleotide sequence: TGTGCCAGCAGGAGAACCGCTAGCGGGCATCGCGAGACCCAGTACTTC.

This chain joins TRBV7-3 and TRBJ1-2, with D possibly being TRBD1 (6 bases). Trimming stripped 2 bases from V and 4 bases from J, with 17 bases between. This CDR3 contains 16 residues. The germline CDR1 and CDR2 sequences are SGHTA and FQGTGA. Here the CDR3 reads CASSLGRGQFLYGYTF. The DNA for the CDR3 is TGTGCCAGCAGCTTAGGCCGCGGACAGTTTCTCTATGGCTACACCTTC.

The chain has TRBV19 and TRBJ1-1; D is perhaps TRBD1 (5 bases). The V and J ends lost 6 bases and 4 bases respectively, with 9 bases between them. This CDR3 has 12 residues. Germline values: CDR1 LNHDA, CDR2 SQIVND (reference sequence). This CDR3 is CASRKGLTEAFF. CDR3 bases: TGTGCCAGTAGAAAGGGGCTCACTGAAGCTTTCTTT.

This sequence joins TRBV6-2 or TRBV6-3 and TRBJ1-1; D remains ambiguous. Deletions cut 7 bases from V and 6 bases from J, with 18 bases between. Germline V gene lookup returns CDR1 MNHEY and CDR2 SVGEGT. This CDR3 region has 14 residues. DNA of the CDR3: TGTGCCAGCACCTCGGCAATGGCCGGGGCTGAAGCTTTCTTT. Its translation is CASTSAMAGAEAFF.